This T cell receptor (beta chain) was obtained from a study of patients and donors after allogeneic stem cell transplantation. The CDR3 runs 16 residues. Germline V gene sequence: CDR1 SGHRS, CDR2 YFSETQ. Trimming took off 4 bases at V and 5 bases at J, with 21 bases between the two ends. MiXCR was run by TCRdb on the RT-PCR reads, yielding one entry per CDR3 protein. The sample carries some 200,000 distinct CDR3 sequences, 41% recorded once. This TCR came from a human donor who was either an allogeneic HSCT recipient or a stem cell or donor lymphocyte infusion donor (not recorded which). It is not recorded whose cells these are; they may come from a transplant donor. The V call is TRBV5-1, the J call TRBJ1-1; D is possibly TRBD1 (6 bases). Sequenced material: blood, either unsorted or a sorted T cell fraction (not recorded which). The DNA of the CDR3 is TGCGCCAGCAGCATGGCGTATAGGGGGAGATGGACTGAAGCTTTCTTT. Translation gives CASSMAYRGRWTEAFF.